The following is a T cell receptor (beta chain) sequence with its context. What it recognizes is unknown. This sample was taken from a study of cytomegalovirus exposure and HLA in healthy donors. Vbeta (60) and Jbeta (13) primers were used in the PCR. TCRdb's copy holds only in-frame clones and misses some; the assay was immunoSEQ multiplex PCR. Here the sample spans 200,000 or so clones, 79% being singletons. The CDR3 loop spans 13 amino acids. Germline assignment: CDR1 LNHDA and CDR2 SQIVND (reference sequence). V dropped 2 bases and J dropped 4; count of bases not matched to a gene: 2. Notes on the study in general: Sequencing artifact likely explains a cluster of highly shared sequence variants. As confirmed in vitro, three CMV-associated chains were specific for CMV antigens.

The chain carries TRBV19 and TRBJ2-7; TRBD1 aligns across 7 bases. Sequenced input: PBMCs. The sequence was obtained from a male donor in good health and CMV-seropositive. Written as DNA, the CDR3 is TGTGCCAGTAGTATAACAGGGGAATACGAGCAGTACTTC. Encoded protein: CASSITGEYEQYF. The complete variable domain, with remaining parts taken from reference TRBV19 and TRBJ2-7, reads DGGITQSPKYLFRKEGQNVTLSCEQNLNHDAMYWYRQDPGQGLRLIYYSQIVNDFQKGDIAEGYSVSREKKESFPLTVTSAQKNPTAFYLCASSITGEYEQYFGPGTRLTVT.